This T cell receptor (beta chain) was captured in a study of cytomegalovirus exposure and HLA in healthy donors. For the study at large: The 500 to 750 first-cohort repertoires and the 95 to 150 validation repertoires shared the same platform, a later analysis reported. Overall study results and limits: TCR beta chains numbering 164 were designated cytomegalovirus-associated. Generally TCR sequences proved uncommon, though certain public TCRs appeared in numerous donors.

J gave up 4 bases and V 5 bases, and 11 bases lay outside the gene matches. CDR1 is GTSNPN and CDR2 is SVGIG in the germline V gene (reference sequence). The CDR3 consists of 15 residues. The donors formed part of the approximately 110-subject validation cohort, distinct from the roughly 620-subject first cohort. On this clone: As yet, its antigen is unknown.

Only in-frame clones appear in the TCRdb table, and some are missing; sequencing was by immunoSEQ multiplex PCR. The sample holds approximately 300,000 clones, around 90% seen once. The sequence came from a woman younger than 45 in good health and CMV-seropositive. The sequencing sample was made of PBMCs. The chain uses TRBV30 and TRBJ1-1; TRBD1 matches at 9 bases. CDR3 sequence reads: CAWVLGTGRITEAFF. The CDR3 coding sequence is TGTGCCTGGGTGCTGGGGACAGGGAGGATCACTGAAGCTTTCTTT.